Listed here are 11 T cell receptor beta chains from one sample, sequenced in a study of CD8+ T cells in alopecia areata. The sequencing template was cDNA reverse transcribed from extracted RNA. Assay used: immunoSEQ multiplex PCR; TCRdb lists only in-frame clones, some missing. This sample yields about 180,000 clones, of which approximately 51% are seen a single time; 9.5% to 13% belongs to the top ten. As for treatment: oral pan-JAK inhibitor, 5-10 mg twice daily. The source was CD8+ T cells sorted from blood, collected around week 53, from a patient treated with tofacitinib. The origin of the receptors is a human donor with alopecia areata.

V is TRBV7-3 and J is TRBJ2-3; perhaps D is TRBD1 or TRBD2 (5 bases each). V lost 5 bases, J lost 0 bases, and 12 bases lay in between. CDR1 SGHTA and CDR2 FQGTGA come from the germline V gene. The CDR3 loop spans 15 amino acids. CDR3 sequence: CASSSTGTSTDTQYF. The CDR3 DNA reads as TGTGCCAGCAGCAGCACCGGGACCAGCACAGATACGCAGTATTTT.

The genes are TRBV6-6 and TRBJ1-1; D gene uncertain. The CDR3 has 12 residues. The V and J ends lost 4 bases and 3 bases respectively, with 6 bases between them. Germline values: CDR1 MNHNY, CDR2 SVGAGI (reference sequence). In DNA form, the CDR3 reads TGTGCCAGCAGTTTTGCCGACACTGAAGCTTTCTTT. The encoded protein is CASSFADTEAFF.

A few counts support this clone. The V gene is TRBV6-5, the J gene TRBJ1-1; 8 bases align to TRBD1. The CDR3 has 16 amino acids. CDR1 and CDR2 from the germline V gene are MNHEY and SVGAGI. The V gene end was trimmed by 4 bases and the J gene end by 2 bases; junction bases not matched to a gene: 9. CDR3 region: CASSFYWTGQNTEAFF. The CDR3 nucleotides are TGTGCCAGCAGTTTCTACTGGACAGGGCAAAACACTGAAGCTTTCTTT.

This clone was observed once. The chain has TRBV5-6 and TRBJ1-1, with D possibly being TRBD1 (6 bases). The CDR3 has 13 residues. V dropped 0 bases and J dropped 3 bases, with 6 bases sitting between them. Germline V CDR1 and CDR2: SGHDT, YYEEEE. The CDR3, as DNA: TGTGCCAGCAGCTTGGGGGGGCACACTGAAGCTTTCTTT. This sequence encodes CASSLGGHTEAFF.

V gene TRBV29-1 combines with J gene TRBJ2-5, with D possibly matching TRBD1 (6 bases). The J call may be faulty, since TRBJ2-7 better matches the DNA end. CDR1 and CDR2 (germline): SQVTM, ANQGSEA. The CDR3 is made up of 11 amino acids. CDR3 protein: CSVAGVDEQYF. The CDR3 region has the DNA TGCAGCGTGGCAGGGGTCGACGAGCAGTACTTC.

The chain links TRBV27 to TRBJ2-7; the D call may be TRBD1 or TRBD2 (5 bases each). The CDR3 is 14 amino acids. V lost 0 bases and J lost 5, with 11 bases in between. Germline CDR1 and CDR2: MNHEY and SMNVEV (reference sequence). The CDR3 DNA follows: TGTGCCAGCAGTTTATCGAGAGGGGTCCACGAGCAGTACTTC. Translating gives CASSLSRGVHEQYF.

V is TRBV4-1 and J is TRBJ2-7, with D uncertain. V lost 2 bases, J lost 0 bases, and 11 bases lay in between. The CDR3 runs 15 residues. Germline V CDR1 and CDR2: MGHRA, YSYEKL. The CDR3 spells CASSQTSPSSYEQYF. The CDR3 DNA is TGCGCCAGCAGCCAAACCTCTCCAAGCTCCTACGAGCAGTACTTC.

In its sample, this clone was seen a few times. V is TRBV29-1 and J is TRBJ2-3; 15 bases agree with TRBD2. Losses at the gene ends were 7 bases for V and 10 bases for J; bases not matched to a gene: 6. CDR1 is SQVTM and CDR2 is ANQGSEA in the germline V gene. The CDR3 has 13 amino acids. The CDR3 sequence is CSAGLAGGTAQYF. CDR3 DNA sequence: TGCAGCGCCGGACTAGCGGGGGGGACGGCGCAGTATTTT.

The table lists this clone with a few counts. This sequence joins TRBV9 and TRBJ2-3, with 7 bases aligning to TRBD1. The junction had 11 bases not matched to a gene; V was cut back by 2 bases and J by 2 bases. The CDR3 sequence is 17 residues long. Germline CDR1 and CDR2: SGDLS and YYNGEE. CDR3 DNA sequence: TGTGCCAGCAGCGTTAGACAGGGTTTAGGGACCACAGATACGCAGTATTTT. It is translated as CASSVRQGLGTTDTQYF.

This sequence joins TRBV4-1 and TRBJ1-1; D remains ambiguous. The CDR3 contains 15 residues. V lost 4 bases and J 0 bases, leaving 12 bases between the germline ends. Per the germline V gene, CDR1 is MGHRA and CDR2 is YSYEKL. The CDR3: CASSRQLGMNTEAFF. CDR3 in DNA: TGCGCCAGCAGCCGCCAGCTAGGGATGAACACTGAAGCTTTCTTT.

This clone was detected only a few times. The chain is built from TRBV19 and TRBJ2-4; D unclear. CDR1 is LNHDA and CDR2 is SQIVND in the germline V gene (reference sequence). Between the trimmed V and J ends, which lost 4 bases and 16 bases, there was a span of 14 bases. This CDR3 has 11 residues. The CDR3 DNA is TGTGCCAGTAGTAGTCGGGTTTCCTCTTACTTC. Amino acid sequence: CASSSRVSSYF.